Following are 2 T cell receptor beta chains from one sample sequenced in a study of cytomegalovirus exposure and HLA in healthy donors. 60 Vbeta and 13 Jbeta primers were used in PCR. Measured with immunoSEQ multiplex PCR; TCRdb has only the in-frame clones, and not every one. This table has 120,000 to 150,000 clones, around 59% appearing once. The sequenced sample consisted of PBMCs. The receptors shown here come from a male donor in good health and CMV-seronegative.

The chain recombines TRBV25-1 with TRBJ1-5, with D hard to call. The CDR3 runs to 14 residues. Trimming took 3 bases from V and 2 from J, leaving 8 bases between them. Looked up from germline, CDR1 is MGHDK and CDR2 is SYGVNS. The CDR3: CASSDSQGNQPQHF. CDR3 nucleotides: TGTGCCAGCAGTGATTCCCAGGGCAATCAGCCCCAGCATTTT.

Only a few counts were recorded for this clone. This chain links TRBV30 with TRBJ1-2; 9 positions match TRBD1. Per the germline V gene, CDR1 is GTSNPN and CDR2 is SVGIG (reference sequence). The length of the CDR3 is 13 residues. J was trimmed by 3 bases and V by 1 base; bases with no gene match: 0. In DNA form, the CDR3 reads TGTGCCTGGAGTGGACAGGGGGACTATGGCTACACCTTC. Protein product: CAWSGQGDYGYTF.